The 5 T cell receptor beta chains in this list originate from one sample, sequenced in a study of synovial regulatory T cells in juvenile arthritis. Their target antigens are unknown. General study findings and limits: Inflammation-associated Treg cells in blood had less TCR diversity than the remaining blood Treg cells.

Profiled with immunoSEQ multiplex PCR; TCRdb holds only in-frame clones, not every one. This table lists roughly 9,600 clones. Sequenced material: Treg cells from blood. Regarding subset: HLA-DR+ inflammation-associated blood Treg cells. All receptors derive from a donor aged 2-35 years with juvenile idiopathic arthritis.

V gene TRBV25-1 combines with J gene TRBJ1-1; no DNA is available, so the TRBD1 call from TCRdb remains unchecked. Germline values: CDR1 MGHDK, CDR2 SYGVNS. CDR3 length: 15 amino acids. DNA for this receptor is not on file. The CDR3 region is CASSEWGRGVPEAFF.

This chain connects TRBV20-1 to TRBJ2-5; TCRdb reports TRBD2, a call that lacks DNA to check it against. In germline, CDR1 is DFQATT, CDR2 SNEGSKA (reference sequence). The CDR3 contains 10 residues. DNA for this receptor is not on file. CDR3 loop: CSASAETQYF.

The gene calls are TRBV6-6 and TRBJ1-5. CDR3 length: 11 residues. The record lacks a DNA sequence. Germline CDR1 reads MNHNY; CDR2 reads SVGAGI (reference sequence). CDR3 loop: CASSTGQPQHF.

This chain connects TRBV6-5 to TRBJ2-1; TCRdb designates TRBD1, a call that cannot be tested without DNA. CDR3 length equals 11 residues. No DNA accompanies this entry. Germline loops: CDR1 MNHEY, CDR2 SVGAGI. The CDR3 loop is CASRSTLGQFF.

The chain combines TRBV2 with TRBJ1-1; the D call from TCRdb, TRBD1, cannot be confirmed without DNA. The CDR3 length is 13 residues. This entry has no DNA. Per germline, CDR1 SNHLY and CDR2 FYNNEI. CDR3 in amino acids: CASSVYRGTEAFF.